What follows is one T cell receptor (beta chain) and its context. What it binds is not known. This entry comes from a study of T cell responses to AZD1222 COVID-19 vaccine. Overall study findings and caveats: The study reported that nearly half of spike-specific TCRs target unmutated variant regions.

Trimming removed 1 base from V and 5 bases from J; junction bases left unmatched: 0. CDR1 GTSNPN and CDR2 SVGIG come from the germline V gene (reference sequence). CDR3 size: 12 residues. Data came from immunoSEQ multiplex PCR; TCRdb stores just in-frame clones and leaves some out. The table shows some 170,000 clones, with 75% to 90% occurring only once. Sequenced material: peripheral blood, taken 28 days after the second dose of the MenACWY control vaccine. This chain connects TRBV30 to TRBJ1-2; 8 nucleotides agree with TRBD1. The sequence was collected from an adult who received the MenACWY meningococcal vaccine as a control. The chain's CDR3 is CAWSGQGYGYTF. DNA of the CDR3: TGTGCCTGGAGTGGACAGGGGTATGGCTACACCTTC.